This TCR beta chain was recorded in a study of blood T cell repertoires in COVID-19. Study at large: Donors in the United States, Italy and Spain gave samples during acute or convalescent COVID-19.

Methods used by the authors: Using reference gene primer amplification, nucleated cell counts were estimated. The protocol was immunoSEQ multiplex PCR, while the TCRdb copy is restricted to in-frame clones and leaves out a portion. D and trimming come from the DNA, and the V and J calls and clone size come from that table. The table includes 100,000 to 150,000 clones, roughly 91% detected once. This clone was counted a few times. The CDR3 consists of 14 residues. V lost 2 bases to trimming and J lost 4 bases; unmatched junction nucleotides: 3. Per the germline V gene, CDR1 is SGHKS and CDR2 is YYEKEE (reference sequence).

This sequence originates from a human donor in a cohort sampled during active COVID-19. The source material was peripheral blood. The V call is TRBV5-5, the J call TRBJ1-5; 7 nucleotides agree with TRBD1. In nucleotides, the CDR3 is TGTGCCAGCAGCTTAGGGACAGATAATCAGCCCCAGCATTTT. Protein product: CASSLGTDNQPQHF.